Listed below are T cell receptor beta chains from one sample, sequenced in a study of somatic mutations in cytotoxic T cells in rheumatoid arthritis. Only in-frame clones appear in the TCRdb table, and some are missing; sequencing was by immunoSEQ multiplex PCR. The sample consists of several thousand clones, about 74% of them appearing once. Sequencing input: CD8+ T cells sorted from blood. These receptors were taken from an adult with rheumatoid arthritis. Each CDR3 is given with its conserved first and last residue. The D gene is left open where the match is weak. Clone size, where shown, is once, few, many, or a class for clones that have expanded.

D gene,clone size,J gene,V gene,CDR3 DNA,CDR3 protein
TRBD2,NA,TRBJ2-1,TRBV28,TGTGCCAGCAGTCGGACTAGCGGGGGGAATGAGCAGTTCTTC,CASSRTSGGNEQFF
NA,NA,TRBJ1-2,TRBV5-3,TGTGCCCGATTCGGCTACACCTTC,CARFGYTF
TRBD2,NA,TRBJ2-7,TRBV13,TGTGCCAGCAGCCCCTGGGGTAGCGGGAACTACGAGCAGTACTTC,CASSPWGSGNYEQYF
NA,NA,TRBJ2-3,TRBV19,TGTGCCAGTGAATCAGATACGCAGTATTTT,CASESDTQYF
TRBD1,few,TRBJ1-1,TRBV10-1,TGCGCCAGCAGTGACTTGGACAGGGCGAACACTGAAGCTTTCTTT,CASSDLDRANTEAFF
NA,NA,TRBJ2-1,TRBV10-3,TGTGCCATCAGAGGGGAGGAAGGTCGTGAGCAGTTCTTC,CAIRGEEGREQFF
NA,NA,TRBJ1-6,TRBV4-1,TGCGCCAGCAGCCCATGGTGGGGCGATAATTCACCCCTCCACTTT,CASSPWWGDNSPLHF
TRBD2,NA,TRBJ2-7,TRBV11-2,TGTGCCAGCAGCTTAGTCGAGCGGGAGCTCTACGAGCAGTACTTC,CASSLVERELYEQYF
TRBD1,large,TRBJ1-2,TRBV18,TGTGCCAGCTCACTGGACAGGGTCACCTATGGCTACACCTTC,CASSLDRVTYGYTF
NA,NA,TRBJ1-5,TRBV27,TGTGCCAGCAGGTTGGGCGGTTATAGCAATCAGCCCCAGCATTTT,CASRLGGYSNQPQHF
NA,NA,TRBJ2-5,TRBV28,TGTGCCAGCAGTTTACAGGTGCGGGTATTAGGAGAGACCCAGTACTTC,CASSLQVRVLGETQYF
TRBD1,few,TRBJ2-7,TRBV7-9,TGTGCCAGCAGCTTCCCAAAAGGGACAGCGGTGGATTCCTACGAGCAGTACTTC,CASSFPKGTAVDSYEQYF
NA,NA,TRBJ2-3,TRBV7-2,TGTGCCAGCAGCTCCCCCCCGAGAGATACGCAGTATTTT,CASSSPPRDTQYF
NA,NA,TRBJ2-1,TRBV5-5,TGTGCCAGCAGGGAGACAGGCAATGAGCAGTTCTTC,CASRETGNEQFF
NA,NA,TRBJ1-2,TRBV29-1,TGCAGCGTTGAAGGGACAAGCGCCCTCTTTGGCTATGGCTACACCTTC,CSVEGTSALFGYGYTF
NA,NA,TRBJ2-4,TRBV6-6,TGTGCCAGCAGTTACTCAGAGTGGGCCAAAAACATTCAGTACTTC,CASSYSEWAKNIQYF
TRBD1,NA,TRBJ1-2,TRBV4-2,TGTGCCAGCAGCCCGGGACAGAACTATGGCTACACCTTC,CASSPGQNYGYTF
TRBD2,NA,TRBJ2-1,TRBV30,TGTGCCTGGAGGGGGGGGTACAATGAGCAGTTCTTC,CAWRGGYNEQFF
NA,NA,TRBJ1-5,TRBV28,TGTGCCAGCAGTTTCACAGAGAGCAATCAGCCCCAGCATTTT,CASSFTESNQPQHF
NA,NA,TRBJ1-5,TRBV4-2,TGTGCCAGCAGCCAAGGGCGTGGTAGCAATCAGCCCCAGCATTTT,CASSQGRGSNQPQHF
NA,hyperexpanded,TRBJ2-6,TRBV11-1,TGTGCCAGCAGCTTAGCCGGCAGGGTATCTGGGGCCAACGTCCTGACTTTC,CASSLAGRVSGANVLTF
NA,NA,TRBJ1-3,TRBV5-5,TGTGCCAGCAGCTTAGGAGGACGGAGCTCTGGAAACACCATATATTTT,CASSLGGRSSGNTIYF
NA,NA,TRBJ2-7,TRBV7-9,TGTGCCAGCAGCTCTGGTGCATACGAGCAGTACTTC,CASSSGAYEQYF
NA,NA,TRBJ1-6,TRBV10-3,TGTGCCATCAAGGCGACACCGAATAATTCACCCCTCCACTTT,CAIKATPNNSPLHF
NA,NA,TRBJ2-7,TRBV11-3,TGTGCCAGCAGCTTAAACCCCGGACCACAGCGCGAGCAGTACTTC,CASSLNPGPQREQYF
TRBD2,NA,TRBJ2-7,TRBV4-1,TGCGCCAGCAGCCAGACTAGCGCCTCCTACGAGCAGTACTTC,CASSQTSASYEQYF
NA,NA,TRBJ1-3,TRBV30,TGTGCCTGGAGTGGGTCTGGAAACACCATATATTTT,CAWSGSGNTIYF
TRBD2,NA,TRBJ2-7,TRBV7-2,TGTGCCAGCAGCTGGGGGGGGAGCGGTTACGAGCAGTACTTC,CASSWGGSGYEQYF
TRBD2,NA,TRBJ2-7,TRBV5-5,TGTGCCAGCAGCTTTTGGACTAGCGGGGTGAATCCCCTTACCGAGCAGTACTTC,CASSFWTSGVNPLTEQYF
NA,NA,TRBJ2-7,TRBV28,TGTGCCAGCAGCGATCCCGGGGGATACGAGCAGTACTTC,CASSDPGGYEQYF
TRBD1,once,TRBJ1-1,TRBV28,TGTGCCAGCAGAAGGGACAGAATGAACACTGAAGCTTTCTTT,CASRRDRMNTEAFF
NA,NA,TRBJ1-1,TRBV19,TGTGCCAGTAGTGGGACGACGAACACTGAAGCTTTCTTT,CASSGTTNTEAFF